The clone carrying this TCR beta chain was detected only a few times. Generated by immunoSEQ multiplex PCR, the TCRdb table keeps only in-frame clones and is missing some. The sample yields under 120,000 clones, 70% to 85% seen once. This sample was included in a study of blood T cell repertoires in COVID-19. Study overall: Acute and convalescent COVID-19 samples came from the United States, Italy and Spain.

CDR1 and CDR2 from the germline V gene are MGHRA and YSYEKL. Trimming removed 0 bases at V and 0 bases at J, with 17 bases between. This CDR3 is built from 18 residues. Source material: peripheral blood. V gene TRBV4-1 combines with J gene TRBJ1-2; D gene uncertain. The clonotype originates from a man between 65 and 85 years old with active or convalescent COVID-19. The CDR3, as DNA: TGCGCCAGCAGCCAAGAGAGGTTGAGGGCCCGGGCTAACTATGGCTACACCTTC. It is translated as CASSQERLRARANYGYTF.